Presented here are 16 T cell receptor beta chains from one specimen sequenced in a study of CD8 T cells in ankylosing spondylitis. TCRdb fed the 5' RACE reads into MiXCR, producing one record per CDR3 protein. The data contain 200,000 or so distinct CDR3 sequences, approximately 24% of them seen just once; the ten biggest clones take up roughly 6.7%. Sequencing was carried out using blood, either unsorted or a sorted T cell fraction (not recorded which). Source of these receptors: a male donor with ankylosing spondylitis or in good health (not recorded which).

The V call is TRBV20-1, the J call TRBJ1-5, with D tentatively TRBD1 (6 bases). The CDR3 is made up of 15 amino acids. CDR1 and CDR2 from the germline V gene are DFQATT and SNEGSKA (reference sequence). V lost 1 base and J lost 3, with 13 bases in between. CDR3 nucleotide sequence: TGCAGTGCTAGAGTACAAGGGGGTAACAATCAGCCCCAGCATTTT. This encodes CSARVQGGNNQPQHF.

This clonotype appeared many times. V and J are TRBV18 and TRBJ2-3; D not certain. The CDR3 is 14 residues long. Germline-derived CDR1 and CDR2 are KGHSH and LQKENI. V lost 6 bases and J lost 4, with 14 bases in between. The CDR3 loop reads CASSPPAAPDTQYF. As DNA, the CDR3 is TGTGCCAGCTCCCCCCCCGCGGCGCCAGATACGCAGTATTTT. The variable domain in full, completed from reference TRBV18 and TRBJ2-3, reads NAGVMQNPRHLVRRRGQEARLRCSPMKGHSHVYWYRQLPEEGLKFMVYLQKENIIDESGMPKERFSAEFPKEGPSILRIQQVVRGDSAAYFCASSPPAAPDTQYFGPGTRLTVL.

This clonotype was recorded at least ten times. The chain is built from TRBV5-1 and TRBJ2-2, with TRBD2 matching over 8 bases. The CDR3 loop spans 14 amino acids. CDR1 SGHRS and CDR2 YFSETQ come from the germline V gene. V lost 9 bases to trimming and J lost 0 bases; unmatched junction nucleotides: 4. This CDR3 reads CATTSGPNTGELFF. Written as DNA, the CDR3 is TGCGCCACCACTAGCGGTCCGAACACCGGGGAGCTGTTTTTT. Complete variable domain (other parts from reference TRBV5-1 and TRBJ2-2): KAGVTQTPRYLIKTRGQQVTLSCSPISGHRSVSWYQQTPGQGLQFLFEYFSETQRNKGNFPGRFSGRQFSNSRSEMNVSTLELGDSALYLCATTSGPNTGELFFGEGSRLTVL.

The chain joins TRBV15 to TRBJ2-1; TRBD2 matches 12 bases. The CDR3 sequence is 13 residues long. Trimming cost V 5 bases and J 9 bases; bases outside gene matches: 2. Germline V gives CDR1 LNHNV, CDR2 YYDKDF (reference sequence). The CDR3 DNA sequence: TGTGCCACCAGCCAGGGACTAGCGGGTGAGCAGTTCTTC. It codes for CATSQGLAGEQFF.

The chain uses TRBV20-1 and TRBJ1-5; tentatively, D is TRBD1 (6 bases). Trimming shortened V by 5 bases and J by 0 bases, and 14 bases separated the two germline ends. CDR1 and CDR2 (germline): DFQATT, SNEGSKA (reference sequence). This CDR3 is 15 amino acids long. In DNA, the CDR3 is TGCAGTGCTCCCAAACAGGGATATAGCAATCAGCCCCAGCATTTT. As protein: CSAPKQGYSNQPQHF.

This clonotype was found many times. CDR3 residues: CASSTGLVTDTQYF. DNA of the CDR3: TGCGCCAGCAGCACGGGACTCGTCACAGATACGCAGTATTTT. V is TRBV5-1 and J is TRBJ2-3, with D perhaps matching TRBD2 (6 bases). Trimming left V 4 bases short and J 2 bases short, with 11 bases between. The length of the CDR3 is 14 residues. Germline CDR1 SGHRS, CDR2 YFSETQ.

This clonotype was seen many times. V usage is TRBV12-3 or TRBV12-4 and J usage is TRBJ1-5; D unclear. V lost 7 bases, J lost 1 base, and 5 bases lay in between. CDR3 length: 12 amino acids. The CDR3 loop reads CASTLSNQPQHF. The CDR3 DNA is TGTGCCAGCACCCTAAGCAATCAGCCCCAGCATTTT.

This chain connects TRBV20-1 to TRBJ2-2; tentative D call: TRBD2 (6 bases). The CDR3 contains 16 residues. Trimming shortened V by 4 bases and J by 3 bases, and 18 bases separated the two germline ends. Germline lookup yields CDR1 DFQATT and CDR2 SNEGSKA (reference sequence). The CDR3 spells CSATIPGLRDTGELFF. As DNA, the CDR3 is TGCAGTGCTACCATACCGGGACTCAGAGACACCGGGGAGCTGTTTTTT.

The count of this clonotype is one. The chain is built from TRBV9 and TRBJ2-1; tentatively, D is TRBD2 (6 bases). CDR3 size: 16 residues. V was cut by 0 bases and J by 0 bases, with 10 bases left in between. Germline loops: CDR1 SGDLS, CDR2 YYNGEE. The CDR3 loop reads CASSVGAGSSYNEQFF. DNA for the CDR3: TGTGCCAGCAGCGTAGGAGCGGGCAGCTCCTACAATGAGCAGTTCTTC.

For the CDR3, the DNA is TGCAGCGTTGCCTCAGGGGCAGAGACCCAGTACTTC. Translation gives CSVASGAETQYF. The gene calls are TRBV29-1 and TRBJ2-5, with D possibly matching TRBD1 (6 bases). Trimming removed 4 bases from V and 4 bases from J, with 10 bases in between. This CDR3 comprises 12 residues. Germline CDR1 reads SQVTM; CDR2 reads ANQGSEA.

This clonotype was recorded at least ten times. The CDR3 region has the DNA TGTGCCAGCAGCACAAGGACCGACTACGAGCAGTACTTC. The encoded protein is CASSTRTDYEQYF. J is TRBJ2-7 and V is TRBV7-2; D is uncertain. V lost 5 bases, J lost 3 bases, and 11 bases lay in between. The germline CDR1 and CDR2 sequences are SGHTA and FQGNSA. The CDR3 spans 13 residues.

The V call is TRBV20-1, the J call TRBJ2-7; 7 bases are a match to TRBD2. The ends lost 6 bases at V and 3 bases at J; junction bases unmatched: 11. Germline CDR1 and CDR2: DFQATT and SNEGSKA (reference sequence). This CDR3 spans 14 amino acids. The CDR3 region is CSAHPGAGNYEQYF. In nucleotides, the CDR3 is TGCAGTGCCCACCCCGGAGCGGGAAACTACGAGCAGTACTTC.

This clonotype was found many times. The chain carries TRBV11-2 and TRBJ2-7; D gene uncertain. Germline CDR1 and CDR2: SGHAT and FQNNGV. Trimming took off 5 bases at V and 6 bases at J, with 8 bases between the two ends. CDR3 length: 11 residues. The CDR3 bases are TGTGCCAGCAGCCCCAGATTCGAGCAGTACTTC. This sequence encodes CASSPRFEQYF.

The chain joins TRBV5-1 to TRBJ2-6; D may match TRBD1 or TRBD2 (5 bases each). The V end was cut by 0 bases, the J end by 4 bases, with 14 bases between. The CDR3 runs 17 residues. Germline V gives CDR1 SGHRS, CDR2 YFSETQ. The CDR3 region is CASSLASEGYGANVLTF. The CDR3 nucleotides read TGCGCCAGCAGCTTGGCCAGTGAGGGGTACGGGGCCAACGTCCTGACTTTC.

This clonotype was detected ten times or more. This chain links TRBV20-1 with TRBJ1-4, with D unclear. The length of the CDR3 is 12 residues. Trimming took 3 bases from V and 6 from J, leaving 8 bases between them. Germline CDR1 reads DFQATT; CDR2 reads SNEGSKA (reference sequence). CDR3 amino acids: CSASFGDEKLFF. The CDR3 nucleotides read TGCAGTGCTAGTTTCGGGGATGAAAAACTGTTTTTT.

This clonotype was picked up one time. The genes are TRBV10-3 and TRBJ1-5; 8 bases are a match to TRBD1. The CDR3 has 15 amino acids. V was clipped by 4 bases and J by 5 bases; unmatched bases: 7. The V gene's germline CDR1 is ENHRY and CDR2 SYGVKD. CDR3 bases: TGTGCCATCAGTGCCGACGACAGGGGCGATCAGCCCCAGCATTTT. Residues: CAISADDRGDQPQHF.